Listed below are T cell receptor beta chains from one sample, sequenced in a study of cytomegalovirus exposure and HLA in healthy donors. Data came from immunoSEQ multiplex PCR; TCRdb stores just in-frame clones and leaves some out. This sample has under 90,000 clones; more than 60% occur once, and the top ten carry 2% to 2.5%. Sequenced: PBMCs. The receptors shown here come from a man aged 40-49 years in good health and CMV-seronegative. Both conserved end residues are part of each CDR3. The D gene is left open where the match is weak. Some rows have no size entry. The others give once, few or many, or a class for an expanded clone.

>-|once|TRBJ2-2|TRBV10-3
TGTGCCATCAGTGAGGGGAGGTCGAACACCGGGGAGCTGTTTTTT
CAISEGRSNTGELFF
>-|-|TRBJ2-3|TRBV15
TGTGCCACCAGCAGAGATCCGGGTAGCACAGATACGCAGTATTTT
CATSRDPGSTDTQYF
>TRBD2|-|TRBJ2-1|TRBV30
TGTGCCTGGGACCCGGGACTAGCGTTCAATGAGCAGTTCTTC
CAWDPGLAFNEQFF
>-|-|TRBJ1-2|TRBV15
TGTGCCACCAGCAGAGCCCACCGGGGCTACACCTTC
CATSRAHRGYTF
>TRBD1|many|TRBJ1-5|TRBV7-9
TGTGCCAGCGGACAGGGGGCGGGAAGCAATCAGCCCCAGCATTTT
CASGQGAGSNQPQHF
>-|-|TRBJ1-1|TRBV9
TGTGCCAGCGAGCGTACGGAAGCTTTCTTT
CASERTEAFF
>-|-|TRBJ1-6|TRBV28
TGTGCCAGCAAGACAGGTCACCATAATTCACCCCTCCACTTT
CASKTGHHNSPLHF
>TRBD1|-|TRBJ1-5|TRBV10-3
TGTGCCATCAGTGAGGACAGGGGGCTCAATCAGCCCCAGCATTTT
CAISEDRGLNQPQHF
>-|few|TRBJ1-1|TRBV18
TGTGCCAGCTCAGCAGGTCAACCGAACACTGAAGCTTTCTTT
CASSAGQPNTEAFF
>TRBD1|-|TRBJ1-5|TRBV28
TGTGCCAGCAGTTTATGGGACAGGGACAATCAGCCCCAGCATTTT
CASSLWDRDNQPQHF
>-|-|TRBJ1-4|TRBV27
TGTGCCAGCAAAACCACGGTCCATGAAAAACTGTTTTTT
CASKTTVHEKLFF
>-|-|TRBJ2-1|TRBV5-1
TGCGCCAGCAGATGGGATTCGGGGGAGCAGTTCTTC
CASRWDSGEQFF
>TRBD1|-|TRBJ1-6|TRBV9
TGTGCCAGCAGCGTAGACGGGACAGGGATCCTGTCACCCCTCCACTTT
CASSVDGTGILSPLHF
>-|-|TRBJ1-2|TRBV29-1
TGCAGCGTTGGGATGAGGGAAGGAGGCTACACCTTC
CSVGMREGGYTF
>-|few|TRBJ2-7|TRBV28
TGTGCCAGCAGATACCGCCCTGGGCAGGGTCACGAGCAGTACTTC
CASRYRPGQGHEQYF